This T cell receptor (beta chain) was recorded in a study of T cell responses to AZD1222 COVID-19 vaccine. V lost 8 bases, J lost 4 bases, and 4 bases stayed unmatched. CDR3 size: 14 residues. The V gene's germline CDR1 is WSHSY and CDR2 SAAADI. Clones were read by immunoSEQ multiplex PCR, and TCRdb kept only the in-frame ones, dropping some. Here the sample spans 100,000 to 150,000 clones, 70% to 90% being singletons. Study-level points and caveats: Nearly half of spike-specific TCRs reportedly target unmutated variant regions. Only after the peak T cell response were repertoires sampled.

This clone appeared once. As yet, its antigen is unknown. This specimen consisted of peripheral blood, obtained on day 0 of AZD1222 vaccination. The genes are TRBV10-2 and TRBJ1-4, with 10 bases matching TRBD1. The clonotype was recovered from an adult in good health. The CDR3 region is CASGRDRGNEKLFF. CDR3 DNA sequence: TGCGCCAGCGGCCGGGACAGGGGTAATGAAAAACTGTTTTTT.